Following are 4 T cell receptor beta chains from one sample sequenced in a study of blood T cell repertoires in COVID-19. TCRdb's table, derived via immunoSEQ multiplex PCR, lists solely in-frame clones and lacks some. Of approximately 240,000 clones detected, roughly three quarters appear once; the ten largest clones hold about 4%. Material for sequencing was peripheral blood. Every receptor here comes from a woman in her thirties or forties with active or convalescent COVID-19.

The chain has TRBV28 and TRBJ1-6; 9 bases agree with TRBD1. With V trimmed by 2 bases and J by 10 bases, 3 bases remained unmatched. The CDR3 has 14 amino acids. Germline-derived CDR1 and CDR2 are MDHEN and SYDVKM. The CDR3 DNA reads TGTGCCAGCAGTTTAATGACAGGGGGGTCACCCCTCCACTTT. Its translation: CASSLMTGGSPLHF.

The chain recombines TRBV28 with TRBJ2-3; weak D call: TRBD2 (5 bases). CDR3 size: 15 residues. V shed 2 bases and J shed 2 bases, with 11 bases lying between them. CDR1 MDHEN and CDR2 SYDVKM come from the germline V gene. CDR3 amino acids: CASSLGSLDTDTQYF. DNA for the CDR3: TGTGCCAGCAGTTTAGGGAGCTTAGACACAGATACGCAGTATTTT.

The rearrangement links TRBV9 to TRBJ1-1; D might be TRBD1 (6 bases). This CDR3 region has 15 residues. V lost 2 bases to trimming and J lost 5 bases, with 16 bases between them. Germline values: CDR1 SGDLS, CDR2 YYNGEE. The CDR3 nucleotides read TGTGCCAGCAGCGTCTACCTAGGGGGTAGGACTGAAGCTTTCTTT. It is translated as CASSVYLGGRTEAFF.

This clone was counted once. This chain connects TRBV3-1 (or the pseudogene TRBV3-2) to TRBJ2-5, with D possibly matching TRBD2 (5 bases). Germline V CDR1 and CDR2: LGHDT, YNNKEL (reference sequence). V gave up 1 base and J gave up 5 bases, with 14 bases separating them. The CDR3 has 15 residues. The CDR3 DNA reads TGTGCCAGCAGCCAAGTAGAAAGGCCGGGGGAGACCCAGTACTTC. It codes for CASSQVERPGETQYF.